These T cell receptor beta chains were read from a single sample in a study of blood T cell repertoires in COVID-19. Method: immunoSEQ multiplex PCR; TCRdb's copy keeps in-frame clones and lacks some. The sample contains 90,000 to 120,000 clones, roughly 90% of which appear only once. Sequenced: peripheral blood. Every receptor here comes from a man in his sixties or seventies with acute or convalescent COVID-19. Both conserved end residues are part of each CDR3. A D gene is named only where the DNA matches it firmly. A row's size may be missing; if present it is once, few, many or a size class.

length: 16
V: TRBV10-3
J: TRBJ2-7
size: once
D: TRBD1
CDR3: CAISLTGTGGQDEQYF
DNA: TGTGCCATCAGTCTCACCGGGACAGGGGGCCAGGACGAGCAGTACTTC

length: 15
V: TRBV7-9
J: TRBJ2-1
size: NA
D: NA
CDR3: CASSFYRSSYNEQFF
DNA: TGTGCCAGCAGCTTCTACAGGAGCTCCTACAATGAGCAGTTCTTC

length: 16
V: TRBV5-8
J: TRBJ2-1
size: NA
D: NA
CDR3: CASSTTPGIYPKEQFF
DNA: TGTGCCAGCAGTACTACCCCCGGGATCTACCCTAAGGAGCAGTTCTTC

length: 16
V: TRBV7-2
J: TRBJ1-2
size: NA
D: TRBD1
CDR3: CASSIPGTGGDYGYTF
DNA: TGTGCCAGCAGCATACCCGGGACAGGGGGCGACTATGGCTACACCTTC

length: 15
V: TRBV7-3
J: TRBJ2-1
size: NA
D: TRBD2
CDR3: CASSLRLAGGGEQFF
DNA: TGTGCCAGCAGTTTAAGGCTAGCGGGAGGTGGAGAGCAGTTCTTC

length: 21
V: TRBV10-1
J: TRBJ1-2
size: NA
D: NA
CDR3: CASSENSPRSLAERCSFGYTF
DNA: TGCGCCAGCAGTGAGAACTCCCCTAGATCCTTGGCCGAACGGTGTAGCTTTGGCTACACCTTC

length: 15
V: TRBV5-8
J: TRBJ2-3
size: once
D: NA
CDR3: CASSLGQVRTDTQYF
DNA: TGTGCCAGCAGCTTGGGCCAGGTCCGTACAGATACGCAGTATTTT

length: 16
V: TRBV7-2
J: TRBJ2-1
size: NA
D: TRBD2
CDR3: CASSLAGPGGANEQFF
DNA: TGTGCCAGCAGCTTAGCTGGGCCGGGGGGGGCCAATGAGCAGTTCTTC

length: 15
V: TRBV9
J: TRBJ2-3
size: NA
D: TRBD1
CDR3: CASSVTGQGAYTQYF
DNA: TGTGCCAGCAGCGTAACGGGACAGGGGGCTTATACGCAGTATTTT

length: 14
V: TRBV4-1
J: TRBJ2-7
size: once
D: TRBD1
CDR3: CASSLGDRSYEQYF
DNA: TGCGCCAGCAGCCTGGGGGACAGGTCCTACGAGCAGTACTTC

length: 15
V: TRBV4-2
J: TRBJ1-6
size: once
D: NA
CDR3: CASSQVDPFGSPLHF
DNA: TGTGCCAGCAGCCAAGTAGATCCCTTTGGTTCACCCCTCCACTTT

length: 10
V: TRBV3-1/TRBV3-2
J: TRBJ1-1
size: NA
D: NA
CDR3: CASRPPQAFF
DNA: TGTGCCAGCAGACCCCCCCAGGCTTTCTTT

length: 14
V: TRBV7-2
J: TRBJ1-6
size: once
D: TRBD1
CDR3: CASSPGQGNSPLHF
DNA: TGTGCCAGCAGCCCAGGACAGGGGAATTCACCCCTCCACTTT

length: 17
V: TRBV4-1
J: TRBJ2-1
size: once
D: TRBD2
CDR3: CASSQDGELAGGNEQFF
DNA: TGCGCCAGCAGCCAAGACGGGGAACTAGCGGGGGGGAATGAGCAGTTCTTC

length: 13
V: TRBV12-3/TRBV12-4
J: TRBJ1-1
size: NA
D: NA
CDR3: CASRRGLNTEAFF
DNA: TGCGCCAGCAGAAGGGGGTTGAACACTGAAGCTTTCTTT

length: 15
V: TRBV6-6
J: TRBJ1-1
size: NA
D: TRBD1
CDR3: CASSPGTGADTEAFF
DNA: TGTGCCAGCAGTCCGGGGACAGGGGCGGACACTGAAGCTTTCTTT

length: 16
V: TRBV7-2
J: TRBJ2-3
size: NA
D: TRBD2
CDR3: CASSLVAGQRWDTQYF
DNA: TGTGCCAGCAGCTTAGTAGCGGGCCAGAGGTGGGATACGCAGTATTTT

length: 14
V: TRBV19
J: TRBJ1-1
size: NA
D: NA
CDR3: CASSKTPLHTEAFF
DNA: TGTGCCAGTAGTAAGACACCTCTACACACTGAAGCTTTCTTT

length: 15
V: TRBV7-2
J: TRBJ1-1
size: NA
D: TRBD1
CDR3: CASSSGQGGWTEAFF
DNA: TGTGCCAGCAGCTCGGGACAGGGGGGGTGGACTGAAGCTTTCTTT

length: 15
V: TRBV27
J: TRBJ1-6
size: NA
D: NA
CDR3: CASSFGKQGRTPLHF
DNA: TGTGCCAGCAGTTTCGGAAAACAGGGAAGAACACCCCTCCACTTT

length: 11
V: TRBV28
J: TRBJ1-1
size: NA
D: NA
CDR3: CASSWFREAFF
DNA: TGTGCCAGCAGTTGGTTCAGGGAAGCTTTCTTT

length: 13
V: TRBV27
J: TRBJ1-5
size: NA
D: NA
CDR3: CASRKGRNQPQHF
DNA: TGTGCCAGCAGAAAGGGGCGCAATCAGCCCCAGCATTTT

length: 12
V: TRBV7-9
J: TRBJ2-2
size: once
D: NA
CDR3: CASSFPTGELFF
DNA: TGTGCCAGCAGTTTTCCTACCGGGGAGCTGTTTTTT

length: 12
V: TRBV5-6
J: TRBJ1-6
size: NA
D: NA
CDR3: CASSYGGSPLHF
DNA: TGTGCCAGCAGCTACGGGGGATCACCCCTCCACTTT

length: 13
V: TRBV18
J: TRBJ2-7
size: few
D: TRBD1
CDR3: CASSLRDRDEQYF
DNA: TGTGCCAGCTCACTCCGGGACAGAGACGAGCAGTACTTC

length: 15
V: TRBV7-9
J: TRBJ2-3
size: NA
D: TRBD2
CDR3: CASRPSSGSTDTQYF
DNA: TGTGCCAGCAGACCTTCTAGCGGGTCCACAGATACGCAGTATTTT

length: 16
V: TRBV6-5
J: TRBJ1-3
size: NA
D: NA
CDR3: CASSYYSGIPGNTIYF
DNA: TGTGCCAGCAGCTACTACTCAGGGATCCCTGGAAACACCATATATTTT

length: 16
V: TRBV12-2
J: TRBJ1-3
size: NA
D: NA
CDR3: CASRLRCRAKGNTIYF
DNA: TGTGCAAGTCGCTTACGTTGCAGGGCTAAAGGGAACACCATATATTTT

length: 14
V: TRBV19
J: TRBJ1-3
size: NA
D: NA
CDR3: CASRTLSSGNTIYF
DNA: TGTGCCAGTCGAACGTTGAGCTCTGGAAACACCATATATTTT

length: 12
V: TRBV6-6
J: TRBJ1-2
size: NA
D: NA
CDR3: CASSSPGYGYTF
DNA: TGTGCCAGCAGTTCCCCCGGCTATGGCTACACCTTC

length: 16
V: TRBV5-4
J: TRBJ2-3
size: NA
D: TRBD2
CDR3: CASSWGLAGTTDTQYF
DNA: TGTGCCAGCAGCTGGGGACTAGCGGGGACCACAGATACGCAGTATTTT

length: 15
V: TRBV28
J: TRBJ2-1
size: once
D: TRBD1
CDR3: CASSEGTGVYNEQFF
DNA: TGTGCCAGCAGTGAAGGGACAGGGGTCTACAATGAGCAGTTCTTC

length: 14
V: TRBV5-1
J: TRBJ2-3
size: NA
D: TRBD1
CDR3: CASSPGQDMDTQYF
DNA: TGCGCCAGCAGCCCGGGACAGGATATGGATACGCAGTATTTT

length: 16
V: TRBV4-2
J: TRBJ1-5
size: few
D: NA
CDR3: CASSQGDTLSNQPQHF
DNA: TGTGCCAGCAGCCAAGGGGACACGCTTAGCAATCAGCCCCAGCATTTT

length: 15
V: TRBV14
J: TRBJ1-2
size: NA
D: NA
CDR3: CASSRYRSSTRGYTF
DNA: TGTGCCAGCAGCCGCTACAGGTCCAGTACGCGCGGCTACACCTTC

length: 15
V: TRBV5-1
J: TRBJ2-1
size: NA
D: TRBD2
CDR3: CASSLTSGVYNEQFF
DNA: TGCGCCAGCAGCCTGACTAGCGGGGTCTACAATGAGCAGTTCTTC

length: 16
V: TRBV12-5
J: TRBJ1-6
size: NA
D: NA
CDR3: CASGFSPRAANSPLHF
DNA: TGTGCTAGTGGTTTCTCCCCCAGGGCGGCAAATTCACCCCTCCACTTT

length: 15
V: TRBV5-4
J: TRBJ2-1
size: NA
D: NA
CDR3: CASSLVGGSYNEQFF
DNA: TGTGCCAGCAGCTTGGTAGGGGGCTCCTACAATGAGCAGTTCTTC

length: 12
V: TRBV19
J: TRBJ1-1
size: once
D: TRBD1
CDR3: CAVRTGHTEAFF
DNA: TGTGCCGTAAGGACAGGGCACACTGAAGCTTTCTTT

length: 17
V: TRBV5-1
J: TRBJ1-2
size: NA
D: TRBD1
CDR3: CASSLGPGTGVDYGYTF
DNA: TGCGCCAGCAGCTTGGGCCCCGGGACAGGGGTTGACTATGGCTACACCTTC

length: 15
V: TRBV5-1
J: TRBJ2-2
size: NA
D: TRBD2
CDR3: CASSVSGAGGRELFF
DNA: TGCGCCAGCAGCGTTAGCGGGGCAGGTGGCCGGGAGCTGTTTTTT

length: 12
V: TRBV10-3
J: TRBJ1-6
size: NA
D: NA
CDR3: CAISGYNSPLHF
DNA: TGTGCCATCAGCGGTTACAATTCACCCCTCCACTTT

length: 14
V: TRBV11-2
J: TRBJ1-3
size: NA
D: NA
CDR3: CASTLDSQRDTIYF
DNA: TGTGCCAGCACCTTGGACAGCCAACGAGACACCATATATTTT

length: 16
V: TRBV27
J: TRBJ2-7
size: NA
D: TRBD2
CDR3: CASSFEGGRIPYEQYF
DNA: TGTGCCAGCAGTTTCGAGGGCGGGAGGATTCCCTACGAGCAGTACTTC

length: 14
V: TRBV7-6
J: TRBJ1-1
size: NA
D: NA
CDR3: CASSLDWGGTEAFF
DNA: TGTGCCAGCAGCTTAGATTGGGGAGGCACTGAAGCTTTCTTT

length: 14
V: TRBV9
J: TRBJ2-7
size: NA
D: NA
CDR3: CASSVDGEPYEQYF
DNA: TGTGCCAGCAGCGTAGACGGGGAACCCTACGAGCAGTACTTC

length: 12
V: TRBV7-8
J: TRBJ2-7
size: few
D: NA
CDR3: CASSLGASEQYF
DNA: TGTGCCAGCAGCTTAGGGGCAAGCGAGCAGTACTTC

length: 15
V: TRBV6-5
J: TRBJ1-5
size: NA
D: TRBD1
CDR3: CASKHDRGSGQPQHF
DNA: TGTGCCAGCAAACACGACAGGGGATCGGGTCAGCCCCAGCATTTT

length: 18
V: TRBV6-1
J: TRBJ2-1
size: few
D: NA
CDR3: CASSEEFVAVASGNEQFF
DNA: TGTGCCAGCAGTGAAGAATTCGTTGCGGTAGCGTCGGGCAATGAGCAGTTCTTC

length: 13
V: TRBV12-5
J: TRBJ1-5
size: NA
D: NA
CDR3: CASGGGQNQPQHF
DNA: TGTGCTAGTGGTGGAGGGCAGAATCAGCCCCAGCATTTT

length: 15
V: TRBV6-2/TRBV6-3
J: TRBJ2-7
size: NA
D: TRBD1
CDR3: CASSPDRLPPYEQYF
DNA: TGTGCCAGCAGCCCGGACAGGTTGCCCCCCTACGAGCAGTACTTC

length: 13
V: TRBV15
J: TRBJ1-1
size: NA
D: NA
CDR3: CATSSRANTEAFF
DNA: TGTGCCACCAGCAGCAGGGCCAACACTGAAGCTTTCTTT

length: 14
V: TRBV6-5
J: TRBJ1-1
size: NA
D: TRBD1
CDR3: CASIKRGTGFEAFF
DNA: TGTGCCAGCATCAAACGGGGGACAGGCTTTGAAGCTTTCTTT

length: 15
V: TRBV28
J: TRBJ2-7
size: NA
D: TRBD1
CDR3: CASRAVTGVLYEQYF
DNA: TGTGCCAGCAGGGCCGTGACAGGGGTGCTCTACGAGCAGTACTTC

length: 17
V: TRBV4-3
J: TRBJ2-7
size: NA
D: NA
CDR3: CASSQFSSGTTSYEQYF
DNA: TGCGCCAGCAGCCAATTCTCCTCCGGGACAACCTCCTACGAGCAGTACTTC

length: 14
V: TRBV29-1
J: TRBJ1-3
size: NA
D: NA
CDR3: CSVTPGLSGNTIYF
DNA: TGCAGCGTTACGCCGGGTCTCTCTGGAAACACCATATATTTT

length: 15
V: TRBV6-5
J: TRBJ2-1
size: NA
D: TRBD1
CDR3: CASSYDRGAYNEQFF
DNA: TGTGCCAGCAGTTACGACAGGGGAGCCTACAATGAGCAGTTCTTC

length: 12
V: TRBV12-3/TRBV12-4
J: TRBJ2-7
size: NA
D: NA
CDR3: CASSFGQYEQYF
DNA: TGTGCCAGCAGTTTTGGACAGTACGAGCAGTACTTC

length: 12
V: TRBV7-2
J: TRBJ1-5
size: NA
D: NA
CDR3: CASSRGWGPQHF
DNA: TGTGCCAGCAGCCGGGGGTGGGGGCCCCAGCATTTT